This TCR beta chain appears in the sequencing data of a study of T cell changes during pregnancy in multiple sclerosis. Measured with immunoSEQ multiplex PCR; TCRdb has only the in-frame clones, and not every one. The data contain some 80,000 clones, 94% of them singletons. This clonotype was obtained from a female donor with multiple sclerosis, enrolled in a pregnancy study. Sequencing used CD4+ T cells from peripheral blood mononuclear cells, obtained after pregnancy.

CDR3 nucleotide sequence: TGTGCCAGTAGTATTGGAACAGCTAATGAAAAACTGTTTTTT. Residues: CASSIGTANEKLFF. The rearrangement joins TRBV19 to TRBJ1-4, with D unclear. CDR3 size: 14 residues. The germline V and J ends were trimmed by 3 bases and 3 bases, with 8 bases remaining between them. Germline-derived CDR1 and CDR2 are LNHDA and SQIVND (reference sequence).